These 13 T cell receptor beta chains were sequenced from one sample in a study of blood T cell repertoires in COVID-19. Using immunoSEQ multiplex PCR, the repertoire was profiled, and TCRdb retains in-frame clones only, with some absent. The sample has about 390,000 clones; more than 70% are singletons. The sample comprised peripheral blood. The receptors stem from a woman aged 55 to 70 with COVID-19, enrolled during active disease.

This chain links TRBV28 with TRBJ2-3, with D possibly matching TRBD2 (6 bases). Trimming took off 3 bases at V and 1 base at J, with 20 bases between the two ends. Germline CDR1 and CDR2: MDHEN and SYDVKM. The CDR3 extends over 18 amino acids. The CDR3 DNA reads TGTGCCAGCAGTTTCGGGGACTTGGCCGTTCACCGCACAGATACGCAGTATTTT. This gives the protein CASSFGDLAVHRTDTQYF.

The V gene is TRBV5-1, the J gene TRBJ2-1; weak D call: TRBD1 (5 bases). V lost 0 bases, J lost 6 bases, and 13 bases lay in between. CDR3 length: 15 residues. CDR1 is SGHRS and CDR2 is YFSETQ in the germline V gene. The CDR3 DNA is TGCGCCAGCAGCTTGGCGCACAGGATCAGCAATGAGCAGTTCTTC. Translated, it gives CASSLAHRISNEQFF.

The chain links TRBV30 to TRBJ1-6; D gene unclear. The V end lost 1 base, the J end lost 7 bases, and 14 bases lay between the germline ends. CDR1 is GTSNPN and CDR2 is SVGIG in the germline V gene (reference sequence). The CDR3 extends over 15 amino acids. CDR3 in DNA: TGTGCCTGGAGTGGTGGCATCTCGGGGAATTCACCCCTCCACTTT. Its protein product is CAWSGGISGNSPLHF.

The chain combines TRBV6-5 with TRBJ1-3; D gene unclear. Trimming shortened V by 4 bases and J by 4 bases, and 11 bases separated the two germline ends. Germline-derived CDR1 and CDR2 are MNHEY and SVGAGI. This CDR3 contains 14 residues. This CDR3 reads CASSSSRAGNTIYF. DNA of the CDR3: TGTGCCAGCAGTTCCTCACGCGCCGGAAACACCATATATTTT.

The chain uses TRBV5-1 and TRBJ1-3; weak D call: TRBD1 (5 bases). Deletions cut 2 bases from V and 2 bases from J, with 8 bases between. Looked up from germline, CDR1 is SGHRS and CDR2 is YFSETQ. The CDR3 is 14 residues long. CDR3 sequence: CASSFSDTGNTIYF. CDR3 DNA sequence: TGCGCCAGCAGCTTCTCGGACACTGGAAACACCATATATTTT.

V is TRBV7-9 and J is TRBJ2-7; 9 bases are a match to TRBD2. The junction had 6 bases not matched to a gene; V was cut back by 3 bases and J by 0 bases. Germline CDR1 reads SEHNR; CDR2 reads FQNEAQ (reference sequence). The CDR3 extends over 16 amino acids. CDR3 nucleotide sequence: TGTGCCAGCAGCTTTGGACTAGCGCGTAGCTCCTACGAGCAGTACTTC. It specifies CASSFGLARSSYEQYF.

CDR3 sequence (DNA): TGTGCCAGCAGTGAGTTGAGGGGAGGCACCGGGGAGCTGTTTTTT. This gives the protein CASSELRGGTGELFF. This chain links TRBV6-1 with TRBJ2-2, with a possible D match to TRBD2 (6 bases). Germline V gene lookup returns CDR1 MNHNS and CDR2 SASEGT. There are 15 residues in the CDR3. Trimming stripped 3 bases from V and 4 bases from J, with 12 bases between.

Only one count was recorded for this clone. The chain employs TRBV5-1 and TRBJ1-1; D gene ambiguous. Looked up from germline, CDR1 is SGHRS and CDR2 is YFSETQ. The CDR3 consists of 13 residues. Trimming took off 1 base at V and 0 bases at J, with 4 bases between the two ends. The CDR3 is CASSLSVNTEAFF. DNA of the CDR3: TGCGCCAGCAGCTTGTCGGTGAACACTGAAGCTTTCTTT.

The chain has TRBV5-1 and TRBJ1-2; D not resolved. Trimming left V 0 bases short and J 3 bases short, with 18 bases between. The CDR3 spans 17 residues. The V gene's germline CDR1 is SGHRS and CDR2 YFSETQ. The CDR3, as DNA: TGCGCCAGCAGCTTGGTAGAGGGCCGAAAACGCGACTATGGCTACACCTTC. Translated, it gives CASSLVEGRKRDYGYTF.

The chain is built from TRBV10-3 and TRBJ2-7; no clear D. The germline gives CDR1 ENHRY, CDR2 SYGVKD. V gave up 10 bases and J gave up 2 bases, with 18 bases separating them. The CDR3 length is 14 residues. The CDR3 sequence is CATNRGLAAYEQYF. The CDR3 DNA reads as TGTGCCACCAACCGAGGCCTCGCGGCCTACGAGCAGTACTTC.

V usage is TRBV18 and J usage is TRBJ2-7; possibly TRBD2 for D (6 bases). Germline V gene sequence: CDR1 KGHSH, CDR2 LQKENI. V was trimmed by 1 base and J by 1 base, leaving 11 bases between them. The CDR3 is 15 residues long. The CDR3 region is CASSPLRGNSYEQYF. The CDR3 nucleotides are TGTGCCAGCTCACCACTACGGGGGAATTCCTACGAGCAGTACTTC.

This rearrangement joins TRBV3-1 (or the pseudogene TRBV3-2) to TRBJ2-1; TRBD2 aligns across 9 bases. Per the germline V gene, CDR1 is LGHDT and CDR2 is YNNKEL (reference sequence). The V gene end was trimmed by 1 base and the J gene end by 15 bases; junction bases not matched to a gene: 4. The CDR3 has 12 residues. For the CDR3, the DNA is TGTGCCAGCAGCCAAGCGGATAGCGGGGGGTTCTTC. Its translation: CASSQADSGGFF.

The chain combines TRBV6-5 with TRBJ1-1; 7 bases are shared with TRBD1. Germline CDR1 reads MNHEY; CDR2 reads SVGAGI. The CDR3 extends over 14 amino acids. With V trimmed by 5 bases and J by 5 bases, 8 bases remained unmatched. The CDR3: CASSRQGEWTEAFF. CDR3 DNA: TGTGCCAGCAGTCGACAGGGAGAGTGGACTGAAGCTTTCTTT.